There are many counts of the clone carrying this T cell receptor beta chain. In germline, CDR1 is SGHAT, CDR2 FQNNGV. The V and J ends lost 5 bases and 5 bases respectively, with 1 base between them. The CDR3 loop spans 10 amino acids. The record originates from a study of molecular identifiers for immune sequencing clone quantification. In the study overall: For replicates, RNA isolated from roughly 21,000 or 96,000 naive CD8 cells was divided into five portions, of which four were sequenced.

Bulk libraries came from a prior protocol with listed TCR primers. MiXCR was run by TCRdb on the PCR reads, yielding one entry per CDR3 protein. The repertoire consists of approximately 680,000 distinct CDR3 sequences, with 25% occurring once and the leading ten covering 0.7% to 0.95%. Preparation of naive CD8 libraries involved roughly 20,000 to 1,100,000 sorted cells and 10%, 30% or 50% RNA. The TCR sequence derives from a human donor in good health. Some libraries in this study had Jurkat cell RNA spiked in. The rearrangement links TRBV11-2 to TRBJ2-1; the D is unclear. What was sequenced was naive CD8+ T cells from blood, with Jurkat cell RNA spiked in. This sample's subset: FACS-sorted CD8+CD4-CCR7+CD45RA+ naive T cells. For the CDR3, the DNA is TGTGCCAGCAGCCACAATGAGCAGTTCTTC. This encodes CASSHNEQFF.